This T cell receptor beta chain was obtained from a study of CD8 T cells in Susac syndrome. The germline V gene has CDR1 SQVTM and CDR2 ANQGSEA. The CDR3 totals 14 residues. J gave up 8 bases and V 3 bases, and 11 bases lay outside the gene matches. Random-hexamer reverse transcription was applied to roughly 0.5 to 1 ug RNA. MiXCR, applied by TCRdb to the immunoSEQ multiplex PCR reads, yields one record per CDR3 protein. This sample has about 190,000 distinct CDR3 sequences, with approximately 94% found just once. The source material was CD4+ T cells from PBMCs. The receptor was isolated from a human donor with Susac syndrome. The chain carries TRBV29-1 and TRBJ1-2; 8 bases fit TRBD1. CDR3 amino acids: CSVDWTGSSQGYTF. The CDR3 DNA is TGCAGCGTTGATTGGACAGGGTCTTCCCAGGGCTACACCTTC.